The 22 T cell receptor beta chains listed next were all sequenced from one sample in a study of T cell responses to AZD1222 COVID-19 vaccine. TCRdb keeps only in-frame clones here, not all; method: immunoSEQ multiplex PCR. Here the sample spans 98,000 or so clones, about 81% being singletons. The sequenced sample was peripheral blood, obtained 28 days after the second AZD1222 dose. These receptors all stem from an adult who received the AZD1222 COVID-19 vaccine.

CDR3 amino acids: CASSPGGPQTGELFF. The CDR3 DNA reads TGTGCCAGCAGCCCGGGGGGGCCGCAAACCGGGGAGCTGTTTTTT. This chain links TRBV7-9 with TRBJ2-2; 8 bases agree with TRBD2. CDR3 length: 15 amino acids. Per the germline V gene, CDR1 is SEHNR and CDR2 is FQNEAQ (reference sequence). V was clipped by 5 bases and J by 5 bases; unmatched bases: 7.

This chain joins TRBV18 and TRBJ1-2, with D uncertain. In germline, CDR1 is KGHSH, CDR2 LQKENI. V dropped 6 bases and J dropped 2 bases, with 10 bases sitting between them. This CDR3 spans 13 amino acids. The CDR3 sequence is CASSPTGNYGYTF. CDR3 in DNA: TGTGCCAGCTCCCCCACCGGAAACTATGGCTACACCTTC.

This clone was picked up one time. The J gene is TRBJ1-6, the V gene TRBV5-1; no clear D. The ends were cut back, 4 bases at V and 5 bases at J, with 13 bases in the middle. This CDR3 is 15 amino acids long. CDR1 and CDR2 from the germline V gene are SGHRS and YFSETQ. The CDR3: CASSERVGDNSPLHF. The CDR3, as DNA: TGCGCCAGCAGCGAACGGGTTGGGGATAATTCACCCCTCCACTTT.

This chain links TRBV9 with TRBJ1-2, with D maybe TRBD1 (6 bases). CDR3 size: 14 residues. Germline assignment: CDR1 SGDLS and CDR2 YYNGEE. The V end lost 3 bases, the J end lost 6 bases, and 15 bases lay between the germline ends. The CDR3 reads CASSATGYRNGYTF. As DNA, the CDR3 is TGTGCCAGCAGCGCCACAGGGTATCGGAATGGCTACACCTTC.

The V gene is TRBV6-1, the J gene TRBJ2-3, with TRBD1 matching 9 bases. V gave up 3 bases and J gave up 6 bases; unmatched junction bases: 13. Germline V CDR1 and CDR2: MNHNS, SASEGT. The CDR3 is 17 amino acids. The CDR3 DNA reads TGTGCCAGCAGTGATGGCCGGCGGGACAGGGCTCGGGATACGCAGTATTTT. It codes for CASSDGRRDRARDTQYF.

The chain uses TRBV18 and TRBJ1-4, with 11 positions matching TRBD1. Germline V gene data show CDR1 as KGHSH and CDR2 as LQKENI. The J segment lost 6 bases and the V segment lost 4 bases, leaving 1 base of the junction unmatched. CDR3 length equals 14 residues. CDR3 DNA sequence: TGTGCCAGCTCACAGGGACAGGGGGATGAAAAACTGTTTTTT. The encoded protein is CASSQGQGDEKLFF.

This clone was counted a few times. This chain connects TRBV9 to TRBJ1-3; D is ambiguous. The CDR3 contains 16 residues. Germline assignment: CDR1 SGDLS and CDR2 YYNGEE. Trimming removed 3 bases at V and 2 bases at J, with 15 bases between. The CDR3 coding sequence is TGTGCCAGCAGCGCTCCCTCCGGGGAAGCTGGAAACACCATATATTTT. This gives the protein CASSAPSGEAGNTIYF.

The chain couples TRBV11-1 to TRBJ2-1; either TRBD1 or TRBD2 may fit D (6 bases each). V lost 6 bases to trimming and J lost 6 bases, with 15 bases between them. The CDR3 runs to 14 residues. Germline V gene sequence: CDR1 SGHAT, CDR2 FQDESV (reference sequence). CDR3 sequence: CASSRRGSSNEQFF. The CDR3 DNA follows: TGTGCCAGCAGTCGGAGGGGGAGCAGCAATGAGCAGTTCTTC.

This clone was seen only once. V and J are TRBV5-1 and TRBJ2-3; TRBD1 might be the D (6 bases). Looked up from germline, CDR1 is SGHRS and CDR2 is YFSETQ. The CDR3 runs 15 residues. With 0 bases removed from V and 4 bases from J, the gap between germline ends came to 12 bases. CDR3 protein: CASSLAGAGADTQYF. The CDR3 nucleotides read TGCGCCAGCAGCTTGGCCGGTGCAGGGGCAGATACGCAGTATTTT.

The chain uses TRBV19 and TRBJ1-1; TRBD1 might be the D (5 bases). Germline CDR1 reads LNHDA; CDR2 reads SQIVND (reference sequence). The V end was cut by 2 bases, the J end by 3 bases, with 13 bases between. The CDR3 contains 15 residues. For the CDR3, the DNA is TGTGCCAGTAGTATACCCAAGGGGCTAGACACTGAAGCTTTCTTT. This sequence encodes CASSIPKGLDTEAFF.

The chain recombines TRBV4-1 with TRBJ1-2; no definite D call. Germline V gene sequence: CDR1 MGHRA, CDR2 YSYEKL. The CDR3 consists of 14 residues. V was cut by 0 bases and J by 8 bases, with 13 bases left in between. CDR3 protein: CASSQESHLAGYTF. In nucleotides, the CDR3 is TGCGCCAGCAGCCAAGAGAGTCATCTGGCCGGCTACACCTTC.

V and J are TRBV19 and TRBJ1-5, with D perhaps matching TRBD1 (6 bases). Germline V gene lookup returns CDR1 LNHDA and CDR2 SQIVND (reference sequence). The V and J ends lost 3 bases and 2 bases respectively, with 11 bases between them. This CDR3 region has 15 residues. CDR3 sequence: CASSMGGLGNQPQHF. The CDR3 nucleotides read TGTGCCAGTAGTATGGGGGGCTTGGGCAATCAGCCCCAGCATTTT.

This chain joins TRBV6-5 and TRBJ1-2; 7 bases line up with TRBD1. Unmatched junction bases numbered 4, after V lost 7 bases and J lost 5 bases. Germline CDR1 reads MNHEY; CDR2 reads SVGAGI. The CDR3 extends over 12 amino acids. The CDR3 here is CASTRQGYGYTF. The CDR3 bases are TGTGCCAGCACCCGACAGGGATATGGCTACACCTTC.

The rearrangement joins TRBV3-1 (or the pseudogene TRBV3-2) to TRBJ1-5; 7 nucleotides align to TRBD1. Trimming cost V 3 bases and J 4 bases; bases outside gene matches: 6. CDR3 size: 15 residues. Per germline, CDR1 LGHDT and CDR2 YNNKEL (reference sequence). The CDR3 sequence is CASSQSRDRNQPQHF. CDR3 nucleotides: TGTGCCAGCAGCCAGAGCCGGGACAGAAATCAGCCCCAGCATTTT.

The chain's CDR3 is CASSQGQIYGYTF. CDR3 nucleotide sequence: TGTGCCAGCAGCCAGGGACAGATATATGGCTACACCTTC. The rearrangement links TRBV7-2 to TRBJ1-2, with TRBD1 matching over 7 bases. J lost 5 bases, V lost 5 bases, and 5 bases had no gene match. Per the germline V gene, CDR1 is SGHTA and CDR2 is FQGNSA. CDR3 length: 13 amino acids.

The gene calls are TRBV27 and TRBJ1-2, with D maybe TRBD1 (5 bases). The V end was cut by 3 bases, the J end by 3 bases, with 8 bases between. Germline V CDR1 and CDR2: MNHEY, SMNVEV (reference sequence). The CDR3 extends over 13 amino acids. The CDR3 sequence: CASSLVGDYGYTF. The DNA of the CDR3 is TGTGCCAGCAGTTTGGTGGGGGACTATGGCTACACCTTC.

The V call is TRBV3-1 (or the pseudogene TRBV3-2), the J call TRBJ1-2; no firm D call. From germline, CDR1 is LGHDT and CDR2 YNNKEL (reference sequence). This CDR3 is built from 15 residues. The V and J ends lost 3 bases and 6 bases respectively, with 17 bases between them. CDR3 sequence: CASSHERRVWDGYTF. DNA for the CDR3: TGTGCCAGCAGCCATGAAAGAAGAGTATGGGATGGCTACACCTTC.

This chain links TRBV11-2 with TRBJ2-7; 7 positions agree with TRBD1. Germline V CDR1 and CDR2: SGHAT, FQNNGV. There are 15 residues in the CDR3. The V gene end was trimmed by 6 bases and the J gene end by 2 bases; junction bases not matched to a gene: 10. The CDR3 loop is CASSPVSTGAYEQYF. The CDR3 DNA is TGTGCCAGCAGTCCAGTCTCAACAGGGGCCTACGAGCAGTACTTC.

The chain combines TRBV9 with TRBJ1-2; D possibly corresponds to TRBD1 (6 bases). CDR1 and CDR2 from the germline V gene are SGDLS and YYNGEE. V shed 4 bases and J shed 8 bases, with 15 bases lying between them. CDR3 size: 13 residues. The CDR3 DNA sequence: TGTGCCAGCAGCCTTAGGGGGTCTTCAGGCTACACCTTC. Translating gives CASSLRGSSGYTF. The full variable domain, with the rest looked up from reference TRBV9 and TRBJ1-2, is DSGVTQTPKHLITATGQRVTLRCSPRSGDLSVYWYQQSLDQGLQFLIQYYNGEERAKGNILERFSAQQFPDLHSELNLSSLELGDSALYFCASSLRGSSGYTFGSGTRLTVV.

The genes are TRBV3-1 (or the pseudogene TRBV3-2) and TRBJ2-7; 9 bases align to TRBD2. V dropped 0 bases and J dropped 3; count of bases not matched to a gene: 9. The germline V gene encodes CDR1 LGHDT and CDR2 YNNKEL (reference sequence). This CDR3 is built from 17 residues. CDR3 amino acids: CASSQEGTSTAFYEQYF. The DNA for the CDR3 is TGTGCCAGCAGCCAAGAGGGGACTAGCACGGCCTTCTACGAGCAGTACTTC.

V and J are TRBV27 and TRBJ1-2; the D gene is possibly TRBD1 (6 bases). In germline, CDR1 is MNHEY, CDR2 SMNVEV (reference sequence). The CDR3 is 13 amino acids. The ends were cut back, 6 bases at V and 3 bases at J, with 11 bases in the middle. For the CDR3, the DNA is TGTGCCAGCAGCCAGCAGGGGCACTATGGCTACACCTTC. Translating gives CASSQQGHYGYTF.

This chain links TRBV28 with TRBJ1-2; D is undetermined. The V end lost 3 bases, the J end lost 1 base, and 6 bases lay between the germline ends. CDR3 length: 13 amino acids. Germline CDR1 and CDR2: MDHEN and SYDVKM. The CDR3 nucleotides read TGTGCCAGCAGTTTCGCGGTTAACTATGGCTACACCTTC. Encoded protein: CASSFAVNYGYTF.